A single sample gave rise to the 2 T cell receptor beta chains below, sequenced in a study of CD4 T cells in relation to SARS-CoV-2 and coronaviruses. Assay: immunoSEQ multiplex PCR; the TCRdb copy retains only in-frame clones and omits some. The sample holds tens of thousands of clones; around 92% are singletons and the top ten take about 0.36%. The specimen sequenced was naive CD4+ T cells from PBMCs. Stated subset: naive CD4+ T cells isolated by negative enrichment. These receptors came from an adult with COVID-19.

CDR3 sequence: CASSRAPNTEAFF. CDR3 bases: TGCGCCAGCAGCCGGGCCCCGAACACTGAAGCTTTCTTT. The V and J genes are TRBV10-2 and TRBJ1-1; D not certain. The V and J ends lost 6 bases and 1 base respectively, with 9 bases between them. This CDR3 is 13 amino acids long. CDR1 and CDR2 (germline): WSHSY, SAAADI.

The chain carries TRBV21-1 and TRBJ1-1. TRBV21-1 is noted as a pseudogene. CDR3 length: 13 residues. DNA of the CDR3: TGTGCCAGCAGCAAGGAGGTATCCACTGAAGCTTTCTTT. The encoded protein is CASSKEVSTEAFF.